This T cell receptor beta chain was captured by sequencing in a study of response to subunit inactivated influenza vaccine. Study-level points and caveats: Seasonal influenza vaccination, on each occasion, was suggested by the authors to recruit few new T cells.

TCRdb re-called the RT-PCR reads through MiXCR, storing one row per CDR3 protein. The data contain some 600,000 distinct CDR3 sequences, 14% of them singletons. Details on this clonotype: Its cognate antigen is unknown.

Germline lookup yields CDR1 SGDLS and CDR2 YYNGEE. CDR3 length: 15 residues. The V and J ends lost 3 bases and 10 bases, in that order; junction bases with no gene match: 8. This clonotype originated in a man aged 50-59 years who received an inactivated influenza vaccine. Material: PBMCs from blood, obtained 14 to 15 days before vaccination. The chain recombines TRBV9 with TRBJ2-1; 12 bases agree with TRBD2. CDR3 protein: CASSETGTSGLEQFF. The DNA for the CDR3 is TGTGCCAGCAGCGAGACCGGGACTAGCGGGTTAGAGCAGTTCTTC.